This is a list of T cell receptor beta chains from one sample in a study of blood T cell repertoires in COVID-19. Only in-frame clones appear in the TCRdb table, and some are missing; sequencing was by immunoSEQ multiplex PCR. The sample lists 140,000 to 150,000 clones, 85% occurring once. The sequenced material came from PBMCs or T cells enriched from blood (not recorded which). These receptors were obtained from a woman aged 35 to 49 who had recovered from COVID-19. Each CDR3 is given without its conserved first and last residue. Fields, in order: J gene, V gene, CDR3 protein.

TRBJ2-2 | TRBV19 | ASSPTGGTGELF
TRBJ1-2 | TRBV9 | ASSPGQGANYGYT
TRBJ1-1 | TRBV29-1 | SGTVGMSTEAF
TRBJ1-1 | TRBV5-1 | ASSLRQGDTEAF
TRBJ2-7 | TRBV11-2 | ASSPGTGDYEQY
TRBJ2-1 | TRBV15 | ATSRGLAGSGYNEQF
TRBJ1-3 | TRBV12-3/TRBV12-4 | ASSPGLGNTIY
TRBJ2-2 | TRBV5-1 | ASSLAGTGFTGELF
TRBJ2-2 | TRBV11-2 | ASSLEANTGELF
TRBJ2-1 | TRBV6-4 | ASSDGLAGGNNNEQF
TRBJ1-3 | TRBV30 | ASSLRLAGGNTIY
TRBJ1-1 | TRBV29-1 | SALPQGTEAF
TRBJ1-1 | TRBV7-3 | ASSATGNTEAF
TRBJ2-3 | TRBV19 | ASSIFWSRGDTQY
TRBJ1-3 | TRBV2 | ASSKGGTGTGNTIY
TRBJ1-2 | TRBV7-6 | ASSLAPGRGDGYT
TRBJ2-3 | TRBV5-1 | ASSRQGTTDTQY
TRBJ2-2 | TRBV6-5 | ASSPTSGGFGELF
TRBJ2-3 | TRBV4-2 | ASSLTTGTSGTGTDTQY
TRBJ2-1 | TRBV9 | ASSSLLMTSGRAEQF
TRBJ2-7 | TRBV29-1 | SVGGGSSYEQY
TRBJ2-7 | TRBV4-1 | ASSLTSGSPYEQY
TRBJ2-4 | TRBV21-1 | ASSKSERHRGATKNIQY
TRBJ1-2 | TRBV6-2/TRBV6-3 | ASSYSLTGIGT
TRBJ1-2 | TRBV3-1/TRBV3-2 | ASSQPRAYGYT
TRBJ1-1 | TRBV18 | ASSPRQVEGTEAF
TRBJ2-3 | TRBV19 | ASSSAALAGASTDTQY
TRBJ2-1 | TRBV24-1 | ATSDPIAGGNNEQF
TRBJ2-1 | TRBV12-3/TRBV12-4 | ASSFRVIQF
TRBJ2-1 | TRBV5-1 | ASSWTSGSRDEQF
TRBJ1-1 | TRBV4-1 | ASSQDGREFTEAF
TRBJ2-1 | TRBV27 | ASSSGTGGFYNEQF
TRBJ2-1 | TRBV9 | ASSGPDRGISNEQF
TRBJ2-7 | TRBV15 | ATSRDSPAGGVFYEQY
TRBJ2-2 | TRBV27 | ASRTGDTGELF
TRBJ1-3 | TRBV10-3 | AITGSSGNTIY
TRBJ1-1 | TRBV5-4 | ASSLDSIPEAF
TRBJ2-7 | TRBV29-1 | SVEELAGGNYEQY
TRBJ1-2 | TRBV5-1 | ASSQTGNYGYT
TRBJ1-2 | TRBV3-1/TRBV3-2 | ASSRTRDRGLYGYT
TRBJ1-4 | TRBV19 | ASSIVEFDEKLF
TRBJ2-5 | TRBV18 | ASSPGQGRQETQY
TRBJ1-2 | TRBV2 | ASSEDGEKYT
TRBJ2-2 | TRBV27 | ASSSTSLPGGELF
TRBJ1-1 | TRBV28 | ASSFSVAEAF
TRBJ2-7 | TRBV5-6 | ASSLGTSEQY